These 11 T cell receptor beta chains came from one sample sequenced in a study of cytomegalovirus exposure and HLA in healthy donors. The primer mix had 60 Vbeta and 13 Jbeta primers. Libraries were prepared by immunoSEQ multiplex PCR; TCRdb keeps only in-frame clonotypes and omits some of them. The sample has some 150,000 clones, under 90% seen once; the top ten hold approximately 1.6%. The sample taken for sequencing was PBMCs. Receptor source: a male donor in good health and CMV-seronegative.

The rearrangement joins TRBV5-1 to TRBJ1-2, with D unclear. The CDR3 is 17 residues long. Trimming stripped 0 bases from V and 4 bases from J, with 19 bases between. Per germline, CDR1 SGHRS and CDR2 YFSETQ. In nucleotides, the CDR3 is TGCGCCAGCAGCTTGGGGGCGACTGGTATGAGGGTCTATGGCTACACCTTC. Protein product: CASSLGATGMRVYGYTF.

The DNA of the CDR3 is TGTGCCAGCAGCTTAGGGCAACTCAGGATATCATCGGGGGTTGCCGGGGAGCTGTTTTTT. It specifies CASSLGQLRISSGVAGELFF. The V call is TRBV7-8, the J call TRBJ2-2; D possibly corresponds to TRBD2 (6 bases). The CDR3 spans 20 residues. Per germline, CDR1 SGHVS and CDR2 FQNEAQ. The V end was cut by 1 base, the J end by 6 bases, with 27 bases between.

In this sample, this clone turned up once. The chain uses TRBV7-2 and TRBJ2-7; 7 bases match TRBD1. The CDR3 is 15 residues long. J gave up 3 bases and V 3 bases, and 8 bases lay outside the gene matches. Germline CDR1 reads SGHTA; CDR2 reads FQGNSA. DNA for the CDR3: TGTGCCAGCAGCTTGGAGCCGGGACAGAGCTACGAGCAGTACTTC. This translates into CASSLEPGQSYEQYF.

The CDR3 nucleotides are TGTGCCTCCGAGGATTTGGGCTCCTATAATTCACCCCTCCACTTT. Its translation is CASEDLGSYNSPLHF. This rearrangement joins TRBV30 to TRBJ1-6; D is unclear. CDR1 and CDR2 (germline): GTSNPN, SVGIG (reference sequence). V lost 7 bases, J lost 0 bases, and 13 bases lay in between. CDR3 length equals 15 residues.

This chain uses TRBV11-2 with TRBJ2-1; 8 bases align to TRBD2. Germline V gene data show CDR1 as SGHAT and CDR2 as FQNNGV. CDR3 length: 16 residues. Unmatched junction bases numbered 11, after V lost 6 bases and J lost 4 bases. The CDR3 sequence: CASRDSGGQLYNEQFF. The CDR3 bases are TGTGCCAGCAGAGACAGCGGGGGTCAACTTTACAATGAGCAGTTCTTC.

The gene calls are TRBV12-5 and TRBJ2-7; TRBD2 matches at 16 bases. From germline, CDR1 is LGHNT and CDR2 FRNRAP. The CDR3 contains 18 residues. V lost 2 bases and J lost 6; bases outside the gene matches: 10. The CDR3 spells CASGLCPGTSGRVCEQYF. Written as DNA, the CDR3 is TGTGCTAGTGGTTTGTGCCCTGGGACTAGCGGGAGGGTCTGCGAGCAGTACTTC.

V and J are TRBV6-1 and TRBJ1-6, with 9 nucleotides matching TRBD1. J gave up 9 bases and V 2 bases, and 5 bases lay outside the gene matches. The CDR3 is 15 amino acids. CDR1 and CDR2 from the germline V gene are MNHNS and SASEGT. CDR3: CASSERDRVFSPLHF. The CDR3 region has the DNA TGTGCCAGCAGTGAACGGGACAGGGTCTTTTCACCCCTCCACTTT.

The rearrangement joins TRBV27 to TRBJ2-7; D is perhaps TRBD1 (7 bases). V was trimmed by 8 bases and J by 4 bases, leaving 21 bases between them. This CDR3 is built from 15 residues. Germline V CDR1 and CDR2: MNHEY, SMNVEV (reference sequence). The CDR3 sequence is CASPLPGDRPYEQYF. DNA of the CDR3: TGTGCCAGCCCACTCCCGGGGGACAGACCGTACGAGCAGTACTTC.

A single count supports this clone. The rearrangement links TRBV2 to TRBJ2-2; tentative D call: TRBD1 (6 bases). V was trimmed by 6 bases and J by 4 bases, leaving 9 bases between them. Germline CDR1 is SNHLY and CDR2 is FYNNEI. This CDR3 has 13 residues. CDR3 sequence (DNA): TGTGCCAGCAGACAGGGAGTCACCGGGGAGCTGTTTTTT. It encodes CASRQGVTGELFF.

The chain carries TRBV25-1 and TRBJ1-2; 8 nucleotides align to TRBD1. CDR3 size: 13 residues. CDR1 MGHDK and CDR2 SYGVNS come from the germline V gene. V was clipped by 4 bases and J by 7 bases; unmatched bases: 5. The CDR3 reads CASSVSGGGGYTF. The DNA of the CDR3 is TGTGCCAGCAGTGTTTCAGGGGGCGGTGGCTACACCTTC.

This clone was counted between two and nine times. The chain joins TRBV20-1 to TRBJ1-1; 7 nucleotides align to TRBD1. Germline CDR1 is DFQATT and CDR2 is SNEGSKA (reference sequence). V was clipped by 6 bases and J by 4 bases; unmatched bases: 2. The CDR3 is made up of 11 amino acids. The CDR3 region is CSARGVTEAFF. Written as DNA, the CDR3 is TGCAGTGCCAGGGGGGTCACTGAAGCTTTCTTT.